This T cell receptor beta chain was recovered during a study of blood T cell repertoires in COVID-19. Study-wide background: Collection of acute and convalescent COVID-19 samples took place in the United States, Italy and Spain. The analysed material was cDNA or gDNA that came from T cells, B-cell-depleted T cells, or PBMCs.

V gave up 4 bases and J gave up 10 bases, with 13 bases separating them. Germline loops: CDR1 SEHNR, CDR2 FQNEAQ (reference sequence). The CDR3 covers 12 residues. Per the original data handling: Nucleated cell counts were estimated from reference gene primer amplification. Method: immunoSEQ multiplex PCR; TCRdb's copy keeps in-frame clones and lacks some. V and J calls and clone size are given by that table; D and trimming were obtained from the DNA. The sample holds 310,000 or so clones, around 92% seen once. This clone was detected a few times. Sequencing used peripheral blood. The sequence came from a young man who had recovered from COVID-19. The chain carries TRBV7-9 and TRBJ1-1, with D perhaps matching TRBD1 (6 bases). The CDR3 nucleotides are TGTGCCAGCAGCTCCACAGGGTTGGCAGCTTTCTTT. The encoded protein is CASSSTGLAAFF.